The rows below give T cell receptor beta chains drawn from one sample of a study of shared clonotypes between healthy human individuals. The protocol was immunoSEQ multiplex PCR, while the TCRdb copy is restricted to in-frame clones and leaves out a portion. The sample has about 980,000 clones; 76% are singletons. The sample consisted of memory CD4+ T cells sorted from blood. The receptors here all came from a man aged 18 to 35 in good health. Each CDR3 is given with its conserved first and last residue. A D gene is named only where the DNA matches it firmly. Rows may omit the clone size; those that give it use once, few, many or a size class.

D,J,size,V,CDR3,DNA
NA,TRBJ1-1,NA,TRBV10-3,CAMGGHDRYEAFF,TGTGCCATGGGAGGCCACGATCGCTATGAAGCTTTCTTT
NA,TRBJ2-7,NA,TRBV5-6,CASSLIGQSSYEQYF,TGTGCCAGCAGCTTGATTGGGCAGAGCTCCTACGAGCAGTACTTC
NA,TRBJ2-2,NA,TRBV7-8,CASSLSGGANTGELFF,TGTGCCAGCAGCTTATCCGGGGGCGCTAACACCGGGGAGCTGTTTTTT
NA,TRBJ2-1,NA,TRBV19,CASSIAPTGSSYNEQFF,TGTGCCAGTAGTATAGCGCCAACAGGAAGCTCCTACAATGAGCAGTTCTTC
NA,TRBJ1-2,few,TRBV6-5,CASTQTGRGYGYTF,TGTGCCAGCACCCAAACGGGGAGGGGTTACGGCTACACCTTC
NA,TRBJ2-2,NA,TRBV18,CASSPRELSGNTGELFF,TGTGCCAGCTCACCGCGAGAGTTGAGTGGGAACACCGGGGAGCTGTTTTTT
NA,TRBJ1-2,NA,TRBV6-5,CASSYVLGGGYTF,TGTGCCAGCAGTTACGTCCTGGGCGGTGGCTACACCTTC
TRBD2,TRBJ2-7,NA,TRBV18,CASSGALAGGSSYEQYF,TGTGCCAGCTCCGGGGCTCTAGCGGGCGGTAGCTCCTACGAGCAGTACTTC
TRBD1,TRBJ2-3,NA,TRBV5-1,CASSSGTGINTDTQYF,TGCGCCAGCAGCTCCGGGACAGGGATCAACACAGATACGCAGTATTTT
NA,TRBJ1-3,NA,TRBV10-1,CASSESGTGNTIYF,TGCGCCAGCAGTGAGTCCGGGACTGGAAACACCATATATTTT
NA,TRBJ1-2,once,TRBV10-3,CATARGGENYGYTF,TGTGCCACCGCCCGGGGGGGGGAGAACTATGGCTACACCTTC
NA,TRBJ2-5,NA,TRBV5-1,CASSLSGKETQYF,TGCGCCAGCAGCTTGTCGGGGAAAGAGACCCAGTACTTC
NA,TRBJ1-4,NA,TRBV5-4,CASSQTGSGTNEKLFF,TGTGCCAGCAGCCAAACAGGTTCGGGCACTAATGAAAAACTGTTTTTT
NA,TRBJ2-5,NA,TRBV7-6,CASSSPQEVLGSKTQYF,TGTGCCAGCAGCTCTCCCCAGGAGGTGCTGGGGTCGAAGACCCAGTACTTC
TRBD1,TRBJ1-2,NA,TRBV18,CASSRTGGLYGYTF,TGTGCCAGCTCCCGGACAGGGGGCCTCTATGGCTACACCTTC
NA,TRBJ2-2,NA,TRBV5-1,CASSFQGSGELFF,TGCGCCAGCAGCTTCCAGGGTTCAGGGGAGCTGTTTTTT
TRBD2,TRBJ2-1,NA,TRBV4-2,CASSQGQAGKNEQFF,TGTGCCAGCAGCCAGGGTCAAGCGGGGAAGAATGAGCAGTTCTTC
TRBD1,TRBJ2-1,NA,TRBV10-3,CAITQGTGYEQFF,TGTGCCATCACCCAGGGGACAGGGTACGAGCAGTTCTTC
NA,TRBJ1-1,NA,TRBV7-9,CASSLGRLNTEAFF,TGTGCCAGCAGCTTAGGTCGCCTAAACACTGAAGCTTTCTTT
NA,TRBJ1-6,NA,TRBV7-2,CASSLPALSSYNSPLHF,TGTGCCAGCAGCTTACCCGCTTTGAGCTCCTATAATTCACCCCTCCACTTT
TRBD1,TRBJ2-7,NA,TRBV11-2,CASSAGTGGTEQYF,TGTGCCAGCAGCGCCGGTACAGGGGGCACCGAGCAGTACTTC
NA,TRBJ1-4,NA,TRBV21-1,CASSKGRQETSDEELFF,TGTGCCAGCAGCAAAGGGAGACAGGAGACCTCGGATGAAGAACTGTTTTTT
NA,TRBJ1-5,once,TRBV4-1,CASSQGTYSNQPQHF,TGCGCCAGCAGCCAGGGGACATATAGCAATCAGCCCCAGCATTTT
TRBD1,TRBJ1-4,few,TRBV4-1,CASSQGTGREKLFF,TGCGCCAGCAGCCAAGGGACAGGGCGTGAAAAACTGTTTTTT
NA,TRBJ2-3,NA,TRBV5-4,CASSLEGSTDTQYF,TGTGCCAGCAGCTTGGAAGGGTCCACAGATACGCAGTATTTT
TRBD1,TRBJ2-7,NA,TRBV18,CASGDRSSYEQYF,TGTGCCAGTGGGGACAGGTCTTCCTACGAGCAGTACTTC
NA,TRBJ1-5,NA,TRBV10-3,CASGPLESNQPQHF,TGTGCCTCCGGGCCTCTAGAGAGCAATCAGCCCCAGCATTTT
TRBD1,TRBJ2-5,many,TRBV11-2,CASSFGTGSGTQYF,TGTGCCAGCAGCTTTGGGACAGGGTCGGGGACTCAGTACTTC
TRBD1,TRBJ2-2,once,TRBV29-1,CSVHERTGSGELFF,TGCAGCGTTCACGAAAGGACAGGGTCCGGGGAGCTGTTTTTT
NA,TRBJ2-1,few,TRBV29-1,CSADGLNNEQFF,TGCAGCGCCGACGGACTCAACAATGAGCAGTTCTTC
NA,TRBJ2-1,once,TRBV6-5,CASSSDKRRTTHEQFF,TGTGCCAGCAGTTCTGATAAGCGGCGGACTACCCATGAGCAGTTCTTC
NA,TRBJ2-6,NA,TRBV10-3,CAISDRGKNSGANVLTF,TGTGCCATCAGTGACCGGGGGAAAAACTCTGGGGCCAACGTCCTGACTTTC
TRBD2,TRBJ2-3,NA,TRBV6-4,CASSDWAGGSSTDTQYF,TGTGCCAGCAGTGACTGGGCGGGAGGGTCTAGCACAGATACGCAGTATTTT
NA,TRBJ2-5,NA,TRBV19,CASSTSLGGVETQYF,TGTGCCAGTAGTACCTCCCTCGGGGGAGTAGAGACCCAGTACTTC
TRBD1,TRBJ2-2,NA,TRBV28,CASSFVRGGFDHGELFF,TGTGCCAGCAGTTTTGTAAGAGGGGGCTTTGATCACGGGGAGCTGTTTTTT
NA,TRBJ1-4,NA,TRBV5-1,CASSLANNEKLFF,TGCGCCAGCAGCTTGGCGAACAATGAAAAACTGTTTTTT
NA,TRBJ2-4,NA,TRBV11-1,CASSLATGDKNIQYF,TGTGCCAGCAGCTTAGCGACCGGGGACAAAAACATTCAGTACTTC
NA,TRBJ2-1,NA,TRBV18,CASSPLSTGTSSYNEQFF,TGTGCCAGCTCACCACTGAGTACAGGGACCAGCTCCTACAATGAGCAGTTCTTC
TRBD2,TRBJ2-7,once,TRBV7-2,CASSLTSGRAQYEQYF,TGTGCCAGCAGCCTAACTAGCGGGAGGGCCCAGTACGAGCAGTACTTC
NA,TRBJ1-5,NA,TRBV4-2,CASSQDGQGNQPQHF,TGTGCCAGCAGCCAAGACGGGCAGGGAAATCAGCCCCAGCATTTT
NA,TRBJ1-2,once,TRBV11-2,CASSLGRGGTGYTF,TGTGCCAGCAGCTTAGGCAGGGGAGGAACTGGCTACACCTTC